This entry lists 14 T cell receptor beta chains sequenced from one sample in a study of T-cell memory formation after mild COVID-19. TCRdb independently ran MiXCR on the 5' RACE reads; one entry per CDR3 protein. The sample carries some 320,000 distinct CDR3 sequences, 14% recorded once. The sequenced material came from PBMCs or a T cell subset sorted from them (not recorded which). The receptors shown here come from a man younger than 30 who had mild COVID-19 (a few samples of this study predate the infection). Cell type and time point are not known.

This clonotype was counted ten times or more. The rearrangement joins TRBV4-1 to TRBJ2-7; 7 nucleotides agree with TRBD1. CDR3 length: 15 residues. In germline, CDR1 is MGHRA, CDR2 YSYEKL. Trimming took 1 base from V and 2 from J; bases not matched to a gene: 5. The CDR3 loop is CASSQVGQSTYEQYF. CDR3 bases: TGCGCCAGCAGCCAAGTGGGACAGTCCACCTACGAGCAGTACTTC.

This clonotype was counted between two and nine times. Here the CDR3 DNA reads TGTGCCACCAGCACTCAGGGAGAGGCAAACTATGGCTACACCTTC. Its translation: CATSTQGEANYGYTF. The rearrangement joins TRBV15 to TRBJ1-2; perhaps TRBD1 as D (5 bases). V was pared by 4 bases and J by 2 bases, with 14 bases between. Germline V gene sequence: CDR1 LNHNV, CDR2 YYDKDF (reference sequence). This CDR3 comprises 15 residues.

This clonotype was seen a few times. V gene TRBV12-3 or TRBV12-4 combines with J gene TRBJ1-1, with TRBD1 matching 8 bases. V was pared by 7 bases and J by 4 bases, with 5 bases of the junction left unmatched. The CDR3 spans 13 residues. In DNA, the CDR3 is TGTGCCAGCACCCCGACAGGGGTCACTGAAGCTTTCTTT. It encodes CASTPTGVTEAFF.

The sample holds a few counts of this clonotype. The chain is built from TRBV7-2 and TRBJ2-3; D perhaps matches TRBD2 (6 bases). With 4 bases removed from V and 6 bases from J, the gap between germline ends came to 14 bases. CDR3 length equals 14 residues. Germline CDR1 SGHTA, CDR2 FQGNSA. CDR3 sequence reads: CASSSRSGRDTQYF. The CDR3 nucleotides are TGTGCCAGCAGCTCCCGTAGCGGTCGGGATACGCAGTATTTT. Filled out from reference TRBV7-2 and TRBJ2-3, the complete variable domain reads GAGVSQSPSNKVTEKGKDVELRCDPISGHTALYWYRQSLGQGLEFLIYFQGNSAPDKSGLPSDRFSAERTGGSVSTLTIQRTQQEDSAVYLCASSSRSGRDTQYFGPGTRLTVL.

This clonotype was seen a few times. The rearrangement uses TRBV20-1 and TRBJ2-7, with 14 bases lining up with TRBD2. J gave up 0 bases and V 3 bases, and 7 bases lay outside the gene matches. The CDR3 loop spans 17 amino acids. CDR1 DFQATT and CDR2 SNEGSKA come from the germline V gene (reference sequence). The CDR3 reads CSASFGLAGGSSYEQYV. As DNA, the CDR3 is TGCAGTGCTAGTTTCGGACTAGCGGGGGGAAGCTCCTACGAGCAGTACGTC.

The J gene is TRBJ2-1, the V gene TRBV7-2; 9 positions match TRBD2. Germline values: CDR1 SGHTA, CDR2 FQGNSA. Trimming cost V 2 bases and J 7 bases; bases outside gene matches: 9. The CDR3 extends over 16 amino acids. Here the CDR3 reads CASSLSSGGGFNEQFF. The CDR3 nucleotides read TGTGCCAGCAGCTTAAGTAGCGGGGGCGGGTTTAATGAGCAGTTCTTC.

This rearrangement joins TRBV20-1 to TRBJ2-3; 12 nucleotides align to TRBD2. The junction had 6 bases not matched to a gene; V was cut back by 5 bases and J by 6 bases. The CDR3 is made up of 14 amino acids. In germline, CDR1 is DFQATT, CDR2 SNEGSKA (reference sequence). CDR3 nucleotides: TGCAGTGCTGGGCTAGCGGGGGGGCCCGATACGCAGTATTTT. As protein: CSAGLAGGPDTQYF.

This clonotype was seen ten or more times. The chain combines TRBV7-2 with TRBJ2-2; no firm D call. The length of the CDR3 is 12 residues. The germline CDR1 and CDR2 sequences are SGHTA and FQGNSA. Trimming removed 1 base at V and 7 bases at J, with 4 bases between. The CDR3 sequence is CASSLGIGELFF. The CDR3 DNA reads TGTGCCAGCAGCTTAGGGATCGGGGAGCTGTTTTTT.

The chain carries TRBV5-8 and TRBJ2-7; no reliable D call. The V gene lost 5 bases and the J gene lost 7 bases, with 16 bases spanning the gap. The germline CDR1 and CDR2 sequences are SGHTS and YDEGEE. The CDR3 runs 13 residues. The CDR3 protein is CASSVPFLREQYV. CDR3 coding DNA: TGTGCCAGCAGTGTCCCTTTCCTACGGGAGCAGTACGTC.

This clonotype was seen a few times. This chain connects TRBV9 to TRBJ2-1; 8 nucleotides align to TRBD1. CDR3 length: 15 amino acids. V gave up 4 bases and J gave up 4 bases; unmatched junction bases: 7. Looked up from germline, CDR1 is SGDLS and CDR2 is YYNGEE. This CDR3 is CASSRRDRPYNEQFF. The CDR3 nucleotides are TGTGCCAGCAGCCGACGGGACAGGCCGTACAATGAGCAGTTCTTC.

This clonotype was picked up a small number of times. The chain links TRBV29-1 to TRBJ2-5; D is uncertain. Germline CDR1 SQVTM, CDR2 ANQGSEA. The CDR3 spans 12 residues. The V gene lost 5 bases and the J gene lost 3 bases, with 10 bases spanning the gap. The CDR3 DNA follows: TGCAGCGTTTTAGTGGTGGAAGAGACCCAGTACTTC. Translation gives CSVLVVEETQYF.

This clonotype has a single count. The rearrangement joins TRBV13 to TRBJ1-2; TRBD1 might be the D (6 bases). Germline V gene data show CDR1 as PRHDT and CDR2 as FYEKMQ (reference sequence). V lost 5 bases and J 5 bases, leaving 21 bases between the germline ends. CDR3 length equals 16 residues. For the CDR3, the DNA is TGTGCCAGCAGCCCACGGGGGGGGGCCGAAGATTATGGCTACACCTTC. Translation: CASSPRGGAEDYGYTF.

The rearrangement joins TRBV29-1 to TRBJ2-2; D might be TRBD2 (6 bases). The CDR3 is made up of 14 amino acids. Germline values: CDR1 SQVTM, CDR2 ANQGSEA. The V and J ends lost 4 bases and 0 bases respectively, with 9 bases between them. CDR3 nucleotides: TGCAGCGTTGGTTGGGACTCGAACACCGGGGAGCTGTTTTTT. It yields the protein CSVGWDSNTGELFF.

The rearrangement uses TRBV7-9 and TRBJ1-2, with D maybe TRBD1 (5 bases). V gave up 0 bases and J gave up 6 bases, with 8 bases separating them. Per germline, CDR1 SEHNR and CDR2 FQNEAQ (reference sequence). CDR3 length equals 13 residues. CDR3 nucleotide sequence: TGTGCCAGCAGCTTAGCGCTGGGGCATGGCTACACCTTC. Its translation: CASSLALGHGYTF. The full variable domain, with the rest looked up from reference TRBV7-9 and TRBJ1-2, is DTGVSQNPRHKITKRGQNVTFRCDPISEHNRLYWYRQTLGQGPEFLTYFQNEAQLEKSRLLSDRFSAERPKGSFSTLEIQRTEQGDSAMYLCASSLALGHGYTFGSGTRLTVV.